This record concerns one T cell receptor (beta chain) sequence. Its antigen is unidentified. The entry originates in a study of early T cells in non-severe SARS-CoV-2 infection. Study-wide results and caveats: Using VDJdb, the matching emphasized anti-spike CD8 responses while missing private and CD4 specificities.

Attached unique molecular identifiers marked individual cDNA molecules. TCRdb ran MiXCR on the 5' RACE reads and lists one entry per CDR3 protein. Altogether 70,000 or so distinct CDR3 sequences are present, about 4.6% being singletons, with the ten largest covering roughly 3.7%. V was clipped by 6 bases and J by 3 bases; unmatched bases: 8. The CDR3 loop spans 15 amino acids. The germline V gene encodes CDR1 SQVTM and CDR2 ANQGSEA. The TCR was taken from an adult who was a healthcare worker with PCR-confirmed SARS-CoV-2 infection or an uninfected control (not recorded which). The donor label of this sample is uncertain. The V gene is TRBV29-1, the J gene TRBJ2-7, with 13 bases matching TRBD2. The material was whole blood, obtained at baseline. The CDR3 region is CSVGRLAGGIYEQYF. The CDR3, as DNA: TGCAGCGTGGGGAGACTAGCGGGGGGCATCTACGAGCAGTACTTC.